This record concerns one TCR beta chain sequence. What it binds is unknown. This table comes from immunoSEQ multiplex PCR, and its TCRdb copy is limited to in-frame clones, with some not included. This table has 7,000 to 10,000 clones, approximately 62% appearing once. The time point is: second of two post-therapy site-matched biopsies two to three months apart. Before and after PD-1 blockade, biopsies were collected from the same primary tumor site. This sample was included in a study of T cells in tumors after PD-1 blockade. V gave up 4 bases and J gave up 0 bases; unmatched junction bases: 18. CDR1 is SQVTM, CDR2 ANQGSEA, per germline. CDR3 length: 20 amino acids. General study results and limits: Peripheral recruitment is suggested, as some novel exhausted tumor clones were in pre-treatment blood.

The source was tumor tissue, collected after anti-PD-1 treatment. The sequence was collected from a human donor with basal cell carcinoma. The V call is TRBV29-1, the J call TRBJ1-6, with 7 bases that match TRBD1. The CDR3 is CSVGGGTAISESSYNSPLHF. The DNA for the CDR3 is TGCAGCGTTGGCGGGGGGACAGCGATTTCGGAGAGCTCCTATAATTCACCCCTCCACTTT. The full variable domain, completed using reference TRBV29-1 and TRBJ1-6, is SAVISQKPSRDICQRGTSLTIQCQVDSQVTMMFWYRQQPGQSLTLIATANQGSEATYESGFVIDKFPISRPNLTFSTLTVSNMSPEDSSIYLCSVGGGTAISESSYNSPLHFGNGTRLTVT.